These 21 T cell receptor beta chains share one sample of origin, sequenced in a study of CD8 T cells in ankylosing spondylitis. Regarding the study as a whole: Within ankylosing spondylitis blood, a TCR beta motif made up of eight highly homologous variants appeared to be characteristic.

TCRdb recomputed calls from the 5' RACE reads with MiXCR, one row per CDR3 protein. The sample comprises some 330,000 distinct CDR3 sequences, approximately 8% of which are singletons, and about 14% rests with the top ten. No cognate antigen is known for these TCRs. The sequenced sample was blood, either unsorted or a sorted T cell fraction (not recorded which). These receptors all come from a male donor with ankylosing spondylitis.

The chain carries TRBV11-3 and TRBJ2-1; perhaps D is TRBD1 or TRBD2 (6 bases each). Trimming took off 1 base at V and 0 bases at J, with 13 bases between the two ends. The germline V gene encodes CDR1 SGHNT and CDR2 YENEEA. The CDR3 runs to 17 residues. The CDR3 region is CASSLARGRSSYNEQFF. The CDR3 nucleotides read TGTGCCAGCAGCTTAGCTCGGGGGCGGAGCTCCTACAATGAGCAGTTCTTC.

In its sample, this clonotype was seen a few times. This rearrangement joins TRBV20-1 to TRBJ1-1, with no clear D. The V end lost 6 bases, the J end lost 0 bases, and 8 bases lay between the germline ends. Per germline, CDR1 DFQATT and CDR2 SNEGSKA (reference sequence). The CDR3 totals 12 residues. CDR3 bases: TGCAGTGCCCCCCCTATGAACACTGAAGCTTTCTTT. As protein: CSAPPMNTEAFF.

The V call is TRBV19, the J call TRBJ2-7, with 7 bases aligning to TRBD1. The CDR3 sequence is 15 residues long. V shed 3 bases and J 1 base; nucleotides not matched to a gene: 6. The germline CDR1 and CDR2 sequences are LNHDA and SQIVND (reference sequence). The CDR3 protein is CASSIGQATSYEQYF. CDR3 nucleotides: TGTGCCAGTAGTATCGGACAGGCGACATCCTACGAGCAGTACTTC.

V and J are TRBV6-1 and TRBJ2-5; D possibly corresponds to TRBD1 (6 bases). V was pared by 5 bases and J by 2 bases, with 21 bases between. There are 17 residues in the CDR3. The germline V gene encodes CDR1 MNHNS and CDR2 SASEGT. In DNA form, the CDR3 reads TGTGCCAGCAGTAGCGGTCTACAGGGATTAATTCAAGAGACCCAGTACTTC. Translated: CASSSGLQGLIQETQYF.

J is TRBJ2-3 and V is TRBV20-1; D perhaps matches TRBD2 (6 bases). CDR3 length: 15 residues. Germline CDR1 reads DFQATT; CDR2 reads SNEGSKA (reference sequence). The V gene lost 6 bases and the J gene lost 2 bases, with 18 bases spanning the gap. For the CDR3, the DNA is TGCAGTGCCCGCAACCTAGCGCTAACCACAGATACGCAGTATTTT. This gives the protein CSARNLALTTDTQYF.

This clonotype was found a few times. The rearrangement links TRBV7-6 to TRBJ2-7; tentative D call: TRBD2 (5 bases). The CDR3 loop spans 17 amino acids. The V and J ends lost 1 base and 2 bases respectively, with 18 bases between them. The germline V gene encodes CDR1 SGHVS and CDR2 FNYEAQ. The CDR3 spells CASSLEIPSRPPYEQYF. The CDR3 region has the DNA TGTGCCAGCAGCTTAGAGATACCTAGCCGCCCCCCCTACGAGCAGTACTTC. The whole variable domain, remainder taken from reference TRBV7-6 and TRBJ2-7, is GAGVSQSPRYKVTKRGQDVALRCDPISGHVSLYWYRQALGQGPEFLTYFNYEAQQDKSGLPNDRFSAERPEGSISTLTIQRTEQRDSAMYRCASSLEIPSRPPYEQYFGPGTRLTVT.

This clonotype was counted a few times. In DNA form, the CDR3 reads TGCAGCGCTCCGGGACTAGCGGGAGATGAGCAGTTCTTC. Translation gives CSAPGLAGDEQFF. V gene TRBV29-1 combines with J gene TRBJ2-1; TRBD2 matches at 14 bases. The CDR3 is 13 residues long. Trimming took 7 bases from V and 8 from J; bases not matched to a gene: 4. Germline V gene lookup returns CDR1 SQVTM and CDR2 ANQGSEA.

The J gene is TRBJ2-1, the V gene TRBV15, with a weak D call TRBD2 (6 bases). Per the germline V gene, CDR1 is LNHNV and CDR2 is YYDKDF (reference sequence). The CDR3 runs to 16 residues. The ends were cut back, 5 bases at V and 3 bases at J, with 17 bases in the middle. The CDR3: CATSPLREYGYNEQFF. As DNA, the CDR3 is TGTGCCACCAGCCCACTCCGGGAGTATGGCTACAATGAGCAGTTCTTC.

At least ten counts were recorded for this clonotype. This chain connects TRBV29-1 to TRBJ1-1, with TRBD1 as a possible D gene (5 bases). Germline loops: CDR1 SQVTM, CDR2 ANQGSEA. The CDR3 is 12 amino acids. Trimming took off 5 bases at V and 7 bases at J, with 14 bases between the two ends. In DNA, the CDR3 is TGCAGCGTTTCAGACGGGGCGGGTGAAGCTTTCTTT. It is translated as CSVSDGAGEAFF. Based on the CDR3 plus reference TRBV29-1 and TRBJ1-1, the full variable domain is SAVISQKPSRDICQRGTSLTIQCQVDSQVTMMFWYRQQPGQSLTLIATANQGSEATYESGFVIDKFPISRPNLTFSTLTVSNMSPEDSSIYLCSVSDGAGEAFFGQGTRLTVV.

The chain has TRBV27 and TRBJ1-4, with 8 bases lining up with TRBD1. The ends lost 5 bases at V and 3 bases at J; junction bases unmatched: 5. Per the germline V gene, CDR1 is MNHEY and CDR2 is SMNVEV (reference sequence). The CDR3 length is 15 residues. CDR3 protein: CASSLDRAANEKLFF. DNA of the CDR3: TGTGCCAGCAGTCTGGACAGGGCGGCTAATGAAAAACTGTTTTTT.

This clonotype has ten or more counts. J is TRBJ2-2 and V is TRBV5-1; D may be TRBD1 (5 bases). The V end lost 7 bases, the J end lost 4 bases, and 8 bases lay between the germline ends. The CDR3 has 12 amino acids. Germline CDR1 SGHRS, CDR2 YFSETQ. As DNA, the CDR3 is TGCGCCAGCGGCCAGGGCACCGGGGAGCTGTTTTTT. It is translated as CASGQGTGELFF.

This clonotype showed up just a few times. CDR3 region: CSANPPYSGANVLTF. The CDR3 DNA follows: TGCAGTGCTAACCCCCCATACTCTGGGGCCAACGTCCTGACTTTC. This chain links TRBV20-1 with TRBJ2-6; D unresolved. V gave up 4 bases and J gave up 0 bases, with 10 bases separating them. The CDR3 has 15 amino acids. CDR1 DFQATT and CDR2 SNEGSKA come from the germline V gene (reference sequence).

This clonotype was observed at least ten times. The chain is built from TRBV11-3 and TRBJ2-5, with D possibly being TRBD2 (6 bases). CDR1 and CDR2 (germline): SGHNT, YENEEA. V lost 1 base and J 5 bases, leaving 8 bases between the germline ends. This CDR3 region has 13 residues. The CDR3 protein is CASSLGGDETQYF. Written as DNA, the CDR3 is TGTGCCAGCAGCTTAGGCGGGGATGAGACCCAGTACTTC. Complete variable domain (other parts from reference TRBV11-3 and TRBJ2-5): EAGVVQSPRYKIIEKKQPVAFWCNPISGHNTLYWYLQNLGQGPELLIRYENEEAVDDSQLPKDRFSAERLKGVDSTLKIQPAELGDSAVYLCASSLGGDETQYFGPGTRLLVL.

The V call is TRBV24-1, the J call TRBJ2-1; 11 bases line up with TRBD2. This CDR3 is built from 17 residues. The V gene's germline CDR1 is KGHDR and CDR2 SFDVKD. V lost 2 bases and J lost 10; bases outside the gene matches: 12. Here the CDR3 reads CATSDSGTSGPGVEQFF. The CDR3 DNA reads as TGTGCCACCAGTGATTCGGGGACTAGCGGCCCAGGGGTCGAGCAGTTCTTC.

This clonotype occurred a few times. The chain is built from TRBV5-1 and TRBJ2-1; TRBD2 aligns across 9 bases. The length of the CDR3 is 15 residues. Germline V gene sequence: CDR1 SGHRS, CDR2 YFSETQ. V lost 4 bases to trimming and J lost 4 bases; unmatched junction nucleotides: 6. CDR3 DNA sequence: TGCGCCAGCAGCACCGGACTAGCGTCTTACAATGAGCAGTTCTTC. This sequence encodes CASSTGLASYNEQFF. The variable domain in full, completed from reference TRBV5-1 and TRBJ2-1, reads KAGVTQTPRYLIKTRGQQVTLSCSPISGHRSVSWYQQTPGQGLQFLFEYFSETQRNKGNFPGRFSGRQFSNSRSEMNVSTLELGDSALYLCASSTGLASYNEQFFGPGTRLTVL.

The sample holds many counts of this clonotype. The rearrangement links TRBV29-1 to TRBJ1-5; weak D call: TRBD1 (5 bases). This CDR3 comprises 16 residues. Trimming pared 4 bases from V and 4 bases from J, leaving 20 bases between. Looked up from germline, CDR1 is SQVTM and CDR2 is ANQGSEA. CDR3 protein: CSVVRGGGRENQPQHF. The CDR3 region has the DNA TGCAGCGTTGTTCGCGGGGGTGGGCGCGAAAATCAGCCCCAGCATTTT.

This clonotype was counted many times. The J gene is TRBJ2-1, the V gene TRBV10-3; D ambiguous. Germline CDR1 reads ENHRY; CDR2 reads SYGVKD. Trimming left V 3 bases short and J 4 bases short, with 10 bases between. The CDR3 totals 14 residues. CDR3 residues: CAISDSRRYNEQFF. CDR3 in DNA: TGTGCCATCAGTGACTCGCGCCGATACAATGAGCAGTTCTTC.

The CDR3 region has the DNA TGTGCCAGCAGTGAAGCGCTCTATTGGCGGACTTCCTACAATGAGCAGTTCTTC. It encodes CASSEALYWRTSYNEQFF. This chain uses TRBV2 with TRBJ2-1; the D gene is possibly TRBD2 (5 bases). Between the trimmed V and J ends, which lost 0 bases and 1 base, there was a span of 16 bases. The CDR3 length is 18 residues. From germline, CDR1 is SNHLY and CDR2 FYNNEI.

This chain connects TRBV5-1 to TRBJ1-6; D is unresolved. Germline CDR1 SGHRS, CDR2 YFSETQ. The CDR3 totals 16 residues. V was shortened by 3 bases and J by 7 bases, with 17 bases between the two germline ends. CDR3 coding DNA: TGCGCCAGCAGCTGGGATCCTGGAGTAGACAATTCACCCCTCCACTTT. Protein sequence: CASSWDPGVDNSPLHF.

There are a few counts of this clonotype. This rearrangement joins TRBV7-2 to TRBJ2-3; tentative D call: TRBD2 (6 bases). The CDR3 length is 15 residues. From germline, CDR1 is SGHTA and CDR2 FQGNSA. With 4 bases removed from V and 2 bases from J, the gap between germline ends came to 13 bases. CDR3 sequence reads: CASSSNGGPTDTQYF. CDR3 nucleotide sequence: TGTGCCAGCAGCTCGAACGGGGGACCCACAGATACGCAGTATTTT.

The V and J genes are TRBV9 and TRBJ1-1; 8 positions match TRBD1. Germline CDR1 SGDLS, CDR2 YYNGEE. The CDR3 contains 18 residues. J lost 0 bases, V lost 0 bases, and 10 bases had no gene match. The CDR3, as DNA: TGTGCCAGCAGCGTAGGGGCCAGGGGGCCGTTTTTGAACACTGAAGCTTTCTTT. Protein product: CASSVGARGPFLNTEAFF.